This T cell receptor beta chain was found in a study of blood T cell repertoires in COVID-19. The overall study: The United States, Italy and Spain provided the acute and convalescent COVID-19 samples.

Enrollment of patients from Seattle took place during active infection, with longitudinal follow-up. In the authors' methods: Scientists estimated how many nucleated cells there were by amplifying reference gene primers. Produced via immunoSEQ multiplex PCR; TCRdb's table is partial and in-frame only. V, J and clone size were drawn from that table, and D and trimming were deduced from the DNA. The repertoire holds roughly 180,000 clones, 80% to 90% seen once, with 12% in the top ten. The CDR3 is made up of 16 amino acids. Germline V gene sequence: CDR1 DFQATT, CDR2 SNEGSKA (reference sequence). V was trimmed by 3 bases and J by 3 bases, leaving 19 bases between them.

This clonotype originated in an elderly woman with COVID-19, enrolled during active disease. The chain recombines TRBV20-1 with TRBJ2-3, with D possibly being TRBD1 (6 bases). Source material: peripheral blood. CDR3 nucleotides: TGCAGTGCTAGTCGGGGTAGCAGGGGCTGGACAGATACGCAGTATTTT. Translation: CSASRGSRGWTDTQYF.